These 13 T cell receptor beta chains were all obtained from the same sample, sequenced in a study of T cells in Graves' hyperthyroidism and ophthalmopathy. Amplification of TCR beta CDR3 regions used RNA as the template. During a first-round RT-PCR of the TCR CDR3, the HTBI primer set was used. TCRdb independently ran MiXCR on the multiplex PCR reads; one entry per CDR3 protein. The sample contains 500,000 to 600,000 distinct CDR3 sequences, about half of which appear only once. The sequencing input was peripheral blood or thyroid tissue (not recorded which). The source of these receptors is an adult woman with Graves' disease, either hyperthyroidism or ophthalmopathy (not recorded which).

This chain joins TRBV14 and TRBJ1-4; 8 positions agree with TRBD1. With 2 bases clipped from V and 6 bases from J, the junction kept 5 bases outside the gene matches. The germline V gene has CDR1 SGHDN and CDR2 FVKESK. The length of the CDR3 is 15 residues. CDR3 nucleotide sequence: TGTGCCAGCAGCCAATGGCAGGGGGCACATGAAAAACTGTTTTTT. Its protein product is CASSQWQGAHEKLFF.

This clonotype appeared a few times. The chain combines TRBV29-1 with TRBJ1-1; D is perhaps TRBD1 (5 bases). The CDR3 length is 11 residues. Trimming cost V 1 base and J 12 bases, with 12 bases left between them. The V gene's germline CDR1 is SQVTM and CDR2 ANQGSEA. CDR3 in DNA: TGCAGCGTTGAAGCCCAGGACAAAACTTTCTTT. Its translation is CSVEAQDKTFF.

The genes are TRBV24-1 and TRBJ1-5, with 8 bases lining up with TRBD1. With V trimmed by 3 bases and J by 3 bases, 6 bases remained unmatched. Germline V gene lookup returns CDR1 KGHDR and CDR2 SFDVKD. The CDR3 is 16 residues long. The CDR3 nucleotides read TGTGCCACCAGTGATGGTGACAGGGGCGACAATCAGCCCCAGCATTTT. Its translation is CATSDGDRGDNQPQHF.

This chain joins TRBV27 and TRBJ1-2; D not resolved. The germline gives CDR1 MNHEY, CDR2 SMNVEV (reference sequence). With 6 bases removed from V and 8 bases from J, the gap between germline ends came to 25 bases. The CDR3 is made up of 16 amino acids. The CDR3 loop is CASSFISGTTSGGYTF. In DNA, the CDR3 is TGTGCCAGCAGCTTTATTAGCGGAACGACCTCTGGGGGCTACACCTTC.

Concerning this clonotype: Sequence at one end of the junction differs from germline and may be a read error. This chain joins TRBV2 and TRBJ2-2; 9 positions agree with TRBD2. The CDR3 covers 14 residues. Germline V CDR1 and CDR2: SNHLY, FYNNEI. The CDR3 bases are TGTGCCAGCAACGGACTAGCGAACACCGGGGGGCTGTTTTTT. Encoded protein: CASNGLANTGGLFF.

This clonotype was recorded many times. The V call is TRBV12-3 or TRBV12-4, the J call TRBJ2-7, with 7 nucleotides matching TRBD2. V lost 2 bases and J lost 5; bases outside the gene matches: 6. CDR3 length: 14 amino acids. CDR3 coding DNA: TGTGCCAGCAGTTTACTGGAGACTAGCAACGAGCAGTACTTC. It is translated as CASSLLETSNEQYF.

This clonotype was seen ten or more times. The rearrangement links TRBV5-5 to TRBJ2-7; D is ambiguous. Germline CDR1 is SGHKS and CDR2 is YYEKEE (reference sequence). This CDR3 has 15 amino acids. The V and J ends lost 3 bases and 1 base respectively, with 14 bases between them. The CDR3: CASSYDGVPSYEQYF. The CDR3, as DNA: TGTGCCAGCAGCTACGACGGTGTCCCTTCCTACGAGCAGTACTTC.

This chain uses TRBV7-9 with TRBJ1-4; TRBD1 is a possible D gene (5 bases). This CDR3 contains 14 residues. Germline CDR1 and CDR2: SEHNR and FQNEAQ (reference sequence). V was pared by 4 bases and J by 7 bases, with 13 bases between. CDR3 region: CASSSSGQSEKLFF. CDR3 nucleotides: TGTGCCAGCAGCTCCTCAGGGCAGAGTGAAAAACTGTTTTTT.

The chain joins TRBV20-1 to TRBJ1-5, with D uncertain. CDR3 length equals 14 residues. Germline V lookup: CDR1 DFQATT, CDR2 SNEGSKA (reference sequence). V was pared by 5 bases and J by 2 bases, with 13 bases between. In nucleotides, the CDR3 is TGCAGTGCTGCCAGGAGGCGAGGCAATCAGCCCCAGCATTTT. Protein sequence: CSAARRRGNQPQHF.

Turning to this clonotype: A clone one base away is much larger, so this may be a read error. The chain uses TRBV7-2 and TRBJ1-5; D call uncertain. CDR1 and CDR2 (germline): SGHTA, FQGNSA. Trimming cost V 1 base and J 3 bases, with 10 bases left between them. The CDR3 is 15 residues long. The CDR3 DNA sequence: TGTGCCAGCAGCTTAGTTCAGGATAACAATCAGCCCCAGCATTTT. As protein: CASSLVQDNNQPQHF.

At least ten counts were recorded for this clonotype. V is TRBV5-5 and J is TRBJ1-2; the match to TRBD1 covers 9 bases. Unmatched junction bases numbered 10, after V lost 4 bases and J lost 6 bases. This CDR3 is 15 amino acids long. Germline V CDR1 and CDR2: SGHKS, YYEKEE (reference sequence). The CDR3 sequence: CASSDPARTGDGYTF. The CDR3 coding sequence is TGTGCCAGCAGCGACCCCGCCCGGACAGGGGATGGCTACACCTTC.

V gene TRBV5-6 combines with J gene TRBJ2-7; D remains ambiguous. The V gene lost 1 base and the J gene lost 5 bases, with 10 bases spanning the gap. The germline CDR1 and CDR2 sequences are SGHDT and YYEEEE. The CDR3 has 13 residues. The CDR3 region is CASSLTGWDEQYF. The CDR3 DNA is TGTGCCAGCAGCTTGACGGGTTGGGACGAGCAGTACTTC.

This clonotype was seen more than once but under ten times. The chain joins TRBV7-2 to TRBJ1-6; TRBD1 might be the D (5 bases). The germline V and J ends were trimmed by 1 base and 7 bases, with 8 bases remaining between them. CDR1 and CDR2 (germline): SGHTA, FQGNSA. CDR3 length equals 14 residues. For the CDR3, the DNA is TGTGCCAGCAGCTTAGGGGGCAACAATTCACCCCTCCACTTT. Translated: CASSLGGNNSPLHF.